This TCR beta chain emerged from a study of cytomegalovirus exposure and HLA in healthy donors. As concerns this clone: Antigen specificity is unknown.

The CDR3 has 13 residues. Trimming removed 6 bases at V and 6 bases at J, with 11 bases between. The germline gives CDR1 WSHSY, CDR2 SAAADI. Whole-study results and caveats: Sequencing had likely introduced a cluster of highly shared sequence variants as an artifact. Analysis performed later showed TCR beta chains linked to HLA being more clonally expanded than equally common others. HLA alleles showed associations with roughly 17,000 TCR beta sequences in a later analysis, at a 0.05 false discovery rate.

PCR employed 60 Vbeta and 13 Jbeta primers. Produced via immunoSEQ multiplex PCR; TCRdb's table is partial and in-frame only. This table holds fewer than 200,000 clones, more than 70% found once. The chain has TRBV10-2 and TRBJ2-2; TRBD1 is a possible D gene (6 bases). The sequencing sample was made of PBMCs. This receptor was identified in a man under 40 in good health and CMV-seronegative. The DNA of the CDR3 is TGCGCCAGCAGACCAACAGGGTCCGGGGAGCTGTTTTTT. Its protein is CASRPTGSGELFF.